The entry that follows covers one T cell receptor (beta chain) sequence. Its antigen remains unknown. The data were taken from a study of blood T cells in healthy people across ages. With a J-beta primer mix and a sample-barcoded 5' primer, a second PCR ran roughly 6 to 11 cycles. TCRdb re-analysed the 5' RACE reads in MiXCR, keeping a single row per CDR3 protein. The table has 600,000 to 900,000 distinct CDR3 sequences, roughly 25% seen once. CDR1 and CDR2 (germline): MNHEY, SMNVEV (reference sequence). V dropped 2 bases and J dropped 5 bases, with 14 bases sitting between them. The CDR3 runs 15 residues. General study findings and limits: More naive CD4+ cells and higher diversity marked long-lived donors relative to aged donors.

This sample was also put to use in a study of T cells of mothers and their children. That paper notes: Donation was provided by three healthy Caucasian mothers along with their six children. Barcodes for each sample and 2-4 random nucleotides were added by the M1S primer used in the second PCR. Over 8 million reads per mother and 2.5 million to 3 million per child were obtained.

This sequence was found in a boy between 10 and 17 years old in good health. Sequenced material: blood. The V gene is TRBV27, the J gene TRBJ2-3; D possibly corresponds to TRBD2 (5 bases). The CDR3 region has the DNA TGTGCCAGCAGTTTAGGTCTGGGAGACCGAGATACGCAGTATTTT. Residues: CASSLGLGDRDTQYF.